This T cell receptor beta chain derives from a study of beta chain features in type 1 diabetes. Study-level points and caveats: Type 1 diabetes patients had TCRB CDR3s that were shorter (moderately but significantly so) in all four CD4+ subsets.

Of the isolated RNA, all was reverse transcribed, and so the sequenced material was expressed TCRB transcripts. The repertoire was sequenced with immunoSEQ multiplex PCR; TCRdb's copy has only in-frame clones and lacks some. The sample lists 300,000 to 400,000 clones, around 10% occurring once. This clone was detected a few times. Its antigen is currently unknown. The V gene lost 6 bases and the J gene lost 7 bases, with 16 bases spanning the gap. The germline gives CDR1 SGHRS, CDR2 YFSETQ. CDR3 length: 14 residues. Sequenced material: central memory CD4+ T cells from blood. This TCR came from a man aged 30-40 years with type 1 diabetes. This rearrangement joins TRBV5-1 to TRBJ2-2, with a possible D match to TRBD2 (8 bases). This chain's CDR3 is CASNREGADGELFF. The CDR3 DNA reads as TGCGCCAGCAACCGGGAGGGGGCTGACGGGGAGCTGTTTTTT.